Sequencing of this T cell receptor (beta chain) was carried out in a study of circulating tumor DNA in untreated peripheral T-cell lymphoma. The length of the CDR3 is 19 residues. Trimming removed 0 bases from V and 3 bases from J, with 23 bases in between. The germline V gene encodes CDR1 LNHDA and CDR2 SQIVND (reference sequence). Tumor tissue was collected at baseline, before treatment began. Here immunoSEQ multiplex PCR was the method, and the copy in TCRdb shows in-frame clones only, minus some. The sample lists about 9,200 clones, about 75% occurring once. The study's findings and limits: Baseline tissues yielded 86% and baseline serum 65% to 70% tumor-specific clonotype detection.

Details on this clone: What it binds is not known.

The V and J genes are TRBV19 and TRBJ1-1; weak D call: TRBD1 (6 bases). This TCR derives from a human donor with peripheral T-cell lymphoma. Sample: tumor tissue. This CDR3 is CASSIDQGRGLGRDTEAFF. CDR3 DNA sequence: TGTGCCAGTAGTATAGACCAAGGACGGGGGCTGGGGAGAGACACTGAAGCTTTCTTT.